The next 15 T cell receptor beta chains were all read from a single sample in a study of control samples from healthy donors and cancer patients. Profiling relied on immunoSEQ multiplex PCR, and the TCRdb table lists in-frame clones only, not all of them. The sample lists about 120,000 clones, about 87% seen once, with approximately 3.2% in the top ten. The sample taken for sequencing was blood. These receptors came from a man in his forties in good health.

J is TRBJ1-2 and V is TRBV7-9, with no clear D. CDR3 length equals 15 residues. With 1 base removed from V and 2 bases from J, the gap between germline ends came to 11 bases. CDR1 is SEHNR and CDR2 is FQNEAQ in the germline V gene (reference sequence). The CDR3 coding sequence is TGTGCCAGCAGCTTAGGAGACGGCCTAAACTATGGCTACACCTTC. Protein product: CASSLGDGLNYGYTF.

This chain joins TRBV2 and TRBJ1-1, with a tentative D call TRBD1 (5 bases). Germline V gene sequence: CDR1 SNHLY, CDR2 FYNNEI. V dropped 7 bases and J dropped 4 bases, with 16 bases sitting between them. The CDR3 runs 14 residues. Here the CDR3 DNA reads TGTGCCAGCAATCGGGAGGGGTCGGTCACTGAAGCTTTCTTT. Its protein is CASNREGSVTEAFF.

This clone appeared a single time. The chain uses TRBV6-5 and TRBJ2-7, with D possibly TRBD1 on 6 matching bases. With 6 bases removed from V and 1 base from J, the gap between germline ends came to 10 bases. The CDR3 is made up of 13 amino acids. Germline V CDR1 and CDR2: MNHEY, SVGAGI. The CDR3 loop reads CASSLTGSYEQYF. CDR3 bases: TGTGCCAGCAGCCTTACAGGGTCCTACGAGCAGTACTTC.

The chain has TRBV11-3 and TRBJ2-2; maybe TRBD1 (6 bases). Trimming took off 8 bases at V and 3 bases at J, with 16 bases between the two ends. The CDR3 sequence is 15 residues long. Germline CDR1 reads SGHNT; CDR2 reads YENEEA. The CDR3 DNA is TGTGCCAGCGGAACAGGGCTTTCCGACACCGGGGAGCTGTTTTTT. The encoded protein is CASGTGLSDTGELFF. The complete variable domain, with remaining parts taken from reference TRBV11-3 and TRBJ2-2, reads EAGVVQSPRYKIIEKKQPVAFWCNPISGHNTLYWYLQNLGQGPELLIRYENEEAVDDSQLPKDRFSAERLKGVDSTLKIQPAELGDSAVYLCASGTGLSDTGELFFGEGSRLTVL.

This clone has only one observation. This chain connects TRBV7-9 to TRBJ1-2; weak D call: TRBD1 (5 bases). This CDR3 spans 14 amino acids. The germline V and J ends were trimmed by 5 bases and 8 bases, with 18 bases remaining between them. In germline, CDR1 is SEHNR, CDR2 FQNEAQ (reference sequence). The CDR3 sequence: CASSPNALGGGYTF. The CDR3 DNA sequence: TGTGCCAGCAGCCCGAACGCGCTCGGGGGGGGCTACACCTTC.

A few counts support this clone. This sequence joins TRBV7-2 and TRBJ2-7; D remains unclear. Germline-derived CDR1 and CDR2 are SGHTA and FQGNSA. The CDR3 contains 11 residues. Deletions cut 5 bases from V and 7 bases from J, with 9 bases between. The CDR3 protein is CASSLGPEQYF. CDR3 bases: TGTGCCAGCAGCCTCGGGCCAGAGCAGTACTTC.

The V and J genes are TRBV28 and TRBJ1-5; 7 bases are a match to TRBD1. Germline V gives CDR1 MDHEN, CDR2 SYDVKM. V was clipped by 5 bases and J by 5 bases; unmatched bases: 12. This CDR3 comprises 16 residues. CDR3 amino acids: CASSRDFDRAHQPQHF. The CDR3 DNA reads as TGTGCCAGCAGTCGCGACTTCGACAGGGCACATCAGCCCCAGCATTTT.

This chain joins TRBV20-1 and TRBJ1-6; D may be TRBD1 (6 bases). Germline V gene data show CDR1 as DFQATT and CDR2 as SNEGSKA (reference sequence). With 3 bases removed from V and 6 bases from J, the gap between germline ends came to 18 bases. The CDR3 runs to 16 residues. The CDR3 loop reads CSASLSGAGVNSPLHF. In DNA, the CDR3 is TGCAGTGCTAGTCTCAGTGGGGCAGGGGTTAATTCACCCCTCCACTTT.

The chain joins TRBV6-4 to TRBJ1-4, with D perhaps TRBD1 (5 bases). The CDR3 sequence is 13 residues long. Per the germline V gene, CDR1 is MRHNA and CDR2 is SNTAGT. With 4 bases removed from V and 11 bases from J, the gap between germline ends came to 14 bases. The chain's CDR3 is CASSGQGVGKLFF. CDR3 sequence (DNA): TGTGCCAGCAGTGGTCAGGGAGTCGGGAAACTGTTTTTT.

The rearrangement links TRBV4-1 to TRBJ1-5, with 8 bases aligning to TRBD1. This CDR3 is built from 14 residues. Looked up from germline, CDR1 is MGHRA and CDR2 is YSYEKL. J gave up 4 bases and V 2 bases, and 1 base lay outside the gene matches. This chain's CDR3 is CASSQTGGNQPQHF. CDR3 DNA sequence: TGCGCCAGCAGCCAAACAGGGGGAAATCAGCCCCAGCATTTT.

The CDR3 coding sequence is TGTGCCAGCAGCTTAGGCCCCGGGGGGGTTAGTAGGGAGCAGTACTTC. Its protein product is CASSLGPGGVSREQYF. V and J are TRBV7-2 and TRBJ2-7; 8 bases are shared with TRBD2. Germline V gives CDR1 SGHTA, CDR2 FQGNSA. Unmatched junction bases numbered 12, after V lost 1 base and J lost 7 bases. The CDR3 extends over 16 amino acids.

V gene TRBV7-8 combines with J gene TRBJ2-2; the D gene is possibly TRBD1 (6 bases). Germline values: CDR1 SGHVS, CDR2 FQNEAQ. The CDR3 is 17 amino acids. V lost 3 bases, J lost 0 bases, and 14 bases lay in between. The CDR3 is CASSFERDISNTGELFF. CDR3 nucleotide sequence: TGTGCCAGCAGCTTCGAACGGGACATCTCGAACACCGGGGAGCTGTTTTTT. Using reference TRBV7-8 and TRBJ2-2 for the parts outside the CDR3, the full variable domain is GAGVSQSPRYKVAKRGQDVALRCDPISGHVSLFWYQQALGQGPEFLTYFQNEAQLDKSGLPSDRFFAERPEGSVSTLKIQRTQQEDSAVYLCASSFERDISNTGELFFGEGSRLTVL.

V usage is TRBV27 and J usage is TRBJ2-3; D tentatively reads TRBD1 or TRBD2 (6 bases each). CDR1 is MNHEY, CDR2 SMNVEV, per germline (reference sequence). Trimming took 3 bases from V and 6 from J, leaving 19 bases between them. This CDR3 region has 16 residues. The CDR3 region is CASSFRGLRGTDTQYF. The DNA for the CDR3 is TGTGCCAGCAGTTTTCGGGGACTCAGGGGTACGGATACGCAGTATTTT.

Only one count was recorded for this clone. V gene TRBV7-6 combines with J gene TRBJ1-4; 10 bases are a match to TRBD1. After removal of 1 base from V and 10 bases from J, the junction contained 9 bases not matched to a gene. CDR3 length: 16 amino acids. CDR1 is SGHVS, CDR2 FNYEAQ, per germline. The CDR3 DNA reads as TGTGCCAGCAGCTTAGGAGGTCGGACAGGGGGTGGAAAACTGTTTTTT. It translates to CASSLGGRTGGGKLFF.

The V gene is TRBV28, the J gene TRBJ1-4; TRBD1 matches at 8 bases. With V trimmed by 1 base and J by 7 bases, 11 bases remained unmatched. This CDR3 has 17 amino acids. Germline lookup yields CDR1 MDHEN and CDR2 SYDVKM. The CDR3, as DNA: TGTGCCAGCAGTTTATATCAGCTCGGCAGGGGGCTTGAAAAACTGTTTTTT. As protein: CASSLYQLGRGLEKLFF.